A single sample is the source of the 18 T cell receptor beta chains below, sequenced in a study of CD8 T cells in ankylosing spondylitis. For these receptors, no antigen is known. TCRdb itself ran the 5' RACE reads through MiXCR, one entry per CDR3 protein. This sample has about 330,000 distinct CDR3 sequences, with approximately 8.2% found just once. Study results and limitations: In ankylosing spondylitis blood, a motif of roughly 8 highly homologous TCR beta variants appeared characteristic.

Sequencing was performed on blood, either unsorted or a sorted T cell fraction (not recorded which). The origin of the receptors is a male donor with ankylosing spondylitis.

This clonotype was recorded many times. The CDR3 DNA reads as TGTGCCAGCTCGCCCGACTACGAGCAGTACTTC. As protein: CASSPDYEQYF. V is TRBV18 and J is TRBJ2-7; D ambiguous. CDR3 length: 11 residues. The germline V gene has CDR1 KGHSH and CDR2 LQKENI. V dropped 6 bases and J dropped 3 bases, with 6 bases sitting between them.

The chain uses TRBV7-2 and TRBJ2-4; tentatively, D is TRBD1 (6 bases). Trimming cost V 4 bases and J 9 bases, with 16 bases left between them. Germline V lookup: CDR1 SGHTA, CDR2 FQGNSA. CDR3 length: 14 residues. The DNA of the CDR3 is TGTGCCAGCAGCTCTTCCGGGACAAGAGGCATTCAGTACTTC. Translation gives CASSSSGTRGIQYF.

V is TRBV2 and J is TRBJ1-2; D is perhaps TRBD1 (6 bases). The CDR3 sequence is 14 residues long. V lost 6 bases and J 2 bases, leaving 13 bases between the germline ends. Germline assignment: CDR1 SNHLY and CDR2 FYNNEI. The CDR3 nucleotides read TGTGCCAGCAGAAGGCCAGGGGAAAACTATGGCTACACCTTC. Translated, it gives CASRRPGENYGYTF.

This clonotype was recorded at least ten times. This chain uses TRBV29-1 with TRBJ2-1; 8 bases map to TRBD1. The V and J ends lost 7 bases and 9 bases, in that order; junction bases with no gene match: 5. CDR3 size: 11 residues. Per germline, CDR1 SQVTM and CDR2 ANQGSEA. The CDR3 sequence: CSARTGFEQFF. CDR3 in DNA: TGCAGCGCTAGGACAGGGTTTGAGCAGTTCTTC.

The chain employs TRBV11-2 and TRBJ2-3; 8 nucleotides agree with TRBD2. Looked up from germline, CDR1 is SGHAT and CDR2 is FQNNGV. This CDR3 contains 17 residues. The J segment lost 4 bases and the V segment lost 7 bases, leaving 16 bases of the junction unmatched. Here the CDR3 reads CASTNPLTPGGADTQYF. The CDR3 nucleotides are TGTGCCAGCACCAACCCGTTAACTCCGGGAGGGGCAGATACGCAGTATTTT.

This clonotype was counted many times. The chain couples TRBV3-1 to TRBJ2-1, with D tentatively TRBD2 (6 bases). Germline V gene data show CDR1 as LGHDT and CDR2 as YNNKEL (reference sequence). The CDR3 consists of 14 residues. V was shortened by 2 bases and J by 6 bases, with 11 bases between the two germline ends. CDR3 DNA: TGTGCCAGCAGCCAACCCGGGAGAGTCAATGAGCAGTTCTTC. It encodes CASSQPGRVNEQFF.

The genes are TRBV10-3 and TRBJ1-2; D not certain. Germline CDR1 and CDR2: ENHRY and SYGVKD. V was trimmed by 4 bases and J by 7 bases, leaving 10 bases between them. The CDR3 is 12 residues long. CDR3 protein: CAISAPTSGYTF. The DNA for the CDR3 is TGTGCCATCAGTGCCCCCACGAGTGGCTACACCTTC.

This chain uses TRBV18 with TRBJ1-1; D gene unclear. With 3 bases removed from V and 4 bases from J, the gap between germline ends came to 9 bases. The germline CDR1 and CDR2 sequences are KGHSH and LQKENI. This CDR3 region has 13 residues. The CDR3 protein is CASSPQEITEAFF. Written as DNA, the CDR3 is TGTGCCAGCTCACCGCAGGAAATCACTGAAGCTTTCTTT.

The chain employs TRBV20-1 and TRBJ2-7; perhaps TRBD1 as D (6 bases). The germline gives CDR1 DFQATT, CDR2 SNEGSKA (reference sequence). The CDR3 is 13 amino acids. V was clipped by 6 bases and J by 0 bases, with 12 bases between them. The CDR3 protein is CSATGDNSYEQYF. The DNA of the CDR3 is TGCAGTGCAACTGGGGACAACTCCTACGAGCAGTACTTC.

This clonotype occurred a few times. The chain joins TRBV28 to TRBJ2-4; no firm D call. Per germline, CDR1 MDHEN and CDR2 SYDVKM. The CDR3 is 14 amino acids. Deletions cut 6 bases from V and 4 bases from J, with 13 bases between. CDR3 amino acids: CASRPQPTKNIQYF. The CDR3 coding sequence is TGTGCCAGCAGGCCTCAACCAACAAAAAACATTCAGTACTTC.

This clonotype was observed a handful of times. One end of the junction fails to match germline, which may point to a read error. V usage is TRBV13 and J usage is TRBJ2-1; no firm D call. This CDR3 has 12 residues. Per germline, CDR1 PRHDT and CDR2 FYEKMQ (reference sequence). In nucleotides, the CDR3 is TGTGCCACCAGCGTGGACTACAATGAGCAGTTCTTC. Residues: CATSVDYNEQFF.

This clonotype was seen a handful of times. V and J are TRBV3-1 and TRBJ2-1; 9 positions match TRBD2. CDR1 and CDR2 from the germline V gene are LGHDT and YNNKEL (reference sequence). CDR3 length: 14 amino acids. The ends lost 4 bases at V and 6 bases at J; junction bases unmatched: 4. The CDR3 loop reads CASSLAGGGNEQFF. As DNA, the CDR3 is TGTGCCAGCAGCCTCGCGGGAGGGGGCAATGAGCAGTTCTTC.

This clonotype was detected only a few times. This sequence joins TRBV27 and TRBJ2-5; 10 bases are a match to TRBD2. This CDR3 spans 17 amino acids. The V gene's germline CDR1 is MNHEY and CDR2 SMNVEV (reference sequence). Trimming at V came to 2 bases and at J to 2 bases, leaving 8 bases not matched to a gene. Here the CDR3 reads CASSLVGLAGEQETQYF. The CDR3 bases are TGTGCCAGCAGTTTAGTAGGGCTAGCGGGAGAACAAGAGACCCAGTACTTC.

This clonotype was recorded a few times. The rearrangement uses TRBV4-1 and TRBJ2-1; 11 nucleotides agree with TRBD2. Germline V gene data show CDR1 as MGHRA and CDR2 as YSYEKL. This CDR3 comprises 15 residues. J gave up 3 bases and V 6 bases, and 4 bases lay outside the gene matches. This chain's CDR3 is CASRPTSGDYNEQFF. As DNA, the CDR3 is TGCGCCAGCAGGCCGACTAGCGGGGACTACAATGAGCAGTTCTTC.

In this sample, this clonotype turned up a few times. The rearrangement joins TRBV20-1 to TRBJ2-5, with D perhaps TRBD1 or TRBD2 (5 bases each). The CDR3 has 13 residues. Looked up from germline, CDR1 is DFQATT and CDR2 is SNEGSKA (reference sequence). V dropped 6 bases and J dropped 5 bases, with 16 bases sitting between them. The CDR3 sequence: CSAPGRPRETQYF. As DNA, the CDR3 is TGCAGTGCCCCGGGGCGGCCACGGGAGACCCAGTACTTC.

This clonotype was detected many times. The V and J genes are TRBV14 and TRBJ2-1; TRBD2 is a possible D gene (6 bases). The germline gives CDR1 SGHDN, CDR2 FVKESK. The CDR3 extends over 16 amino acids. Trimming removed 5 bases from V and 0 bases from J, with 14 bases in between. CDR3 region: CASSNPGLSSYNEQFF. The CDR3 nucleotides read TGTGCCAGCAGCAACCCGGGACTGAGCTCCTACAATGAGCAGTTCTTC.

The CDR3 DNA reads TGTGCCACGGGGGACAAATTCGAAGAGACCCAGTACTTC. This sequence encodes CATGDKFEETQYF. The V gene is TRBV10-3, the J gene TRBJ2-5; either TRBD1 or TRBD2 may fit D (6 bases each). Germline V lookup: CDR1 ENHRY, CDR2 SYGVKD. The germline V and J ends were trimmed by 10 bases and 3 bases, with 15 bases remaining between them. The CDR3 is made up of 13 amino acids.

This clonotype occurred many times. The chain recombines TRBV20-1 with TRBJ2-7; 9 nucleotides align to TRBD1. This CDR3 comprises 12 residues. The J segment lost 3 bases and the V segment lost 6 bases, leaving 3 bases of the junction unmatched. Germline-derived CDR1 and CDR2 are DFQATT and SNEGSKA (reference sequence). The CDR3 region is CSAPGQGYEQYF. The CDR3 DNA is TGCAGTGCGCCGGGACAGGGCTACGAGCAGTACTTC.